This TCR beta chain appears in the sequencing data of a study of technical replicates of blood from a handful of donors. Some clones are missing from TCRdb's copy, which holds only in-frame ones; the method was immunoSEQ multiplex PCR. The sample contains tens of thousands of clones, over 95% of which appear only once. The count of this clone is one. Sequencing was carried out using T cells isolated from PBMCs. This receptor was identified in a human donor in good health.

The CDR3 loop reads CAISGASGDPNEQFF. The CDR3 bases are TGTGCCATCAGTGGTGCTAGCGGGGACCCCAATGAGCAGTTCTTC. The chain couples TRBV10-3 to TRBJ2-1; 9 bases map to TRBD2. Losses at the gene ends were 4 bases for V and 6 bases for J; bases not matched to a gene: 7. Looked up from germline, CDR1 is ENHRY and CDR2 is SYGVKD. The CDR3 totals 15 residues.